This record concerns one T cell receptor (beta chain) sequence. This CDR3 is also generated by other DNA sequences in the sample. These data originate in a study of blood T cell repertoires in COVID-19. Study overall: Sites across the United States, Italy and Spain contributed samples from acute and convalescent COVID-19. In each case, the material was cDNA or gDNA derived from T cells, B-cell-depleted T cells, or PBMCs.

CDR3 length equals 14 residues. V shed 4 bases and J 6 bases; nucleotides not matched to a gene: 5. Per the germline V gene, CDR1 is SGHRS and CDR2 is YFSETQ. Per the study methods: How many nucleated cells were present was estimated from reference gene primer amplification. TCRdb keeps only in-frame clones here, not all; method: immunoSEQ multiplex PCR. The V and J calls and the clone size are those of that table, but D and trimming were determined from the DNA. This table has around 270,000 clones, 80% to 85% appearing once. V and J are TRBV5-1 and TRBJ2-3; TRBD2 matches at 10 bases. The TCR comes from a man aged 55 to 70 with acute or convalescent COVID-19. The specimen sequenced was peripheral blood. The CDR3 here is CASSLGTSADTQYF. CDR3 DNA sequence: TGCGCCAGCAGCCTAGGGACTAGCGCCGATACGCAGTATTTT.